Listed below are T cell receptor beta chains from one sample, sequenced in a study of cytomegalovirus exposure and HLA in healthy donors. The method was immunoSEQ multiplex PCR; TCRdb's version includes in-frame clones alone and lacks a portion of them. The table lists 140,000 to 150,000 clones, 65% to 80% of them singletons. Material for sequencing was PBMCs. The receptors derive from a man under 40 in good health and CMV-seronegative. The CDR3 runs from the conserved cysteine through the conserved F or W. Each record gives: V gene, clone size, D gene, J gene, CDR3 DNA, CDR3 protein. D genes are given only for firm matches. Clone size is not always given. Where it is, it says once, few, many or a class for expanded clones.

TRBV2	once	TRBD1	TRBJ1-4	TGTGCCAGCAGTATGGACAGGGGGCGTGAAAAACTGTTTTTT	CASSMDRGREKLFF
TRBV9	.	.	TRBJ2-7	TGTGCCAGCAGCGTAGCTTCGGGGGAACTAGGCTACGAGCAGTACTTC	CASSVASGELGYEQYF
TRBV6-5	.	TRBD2	TRBJ2-1	TGTGCCAGCACCGCTAGCGGGGGATTCGGTGAGCAGTTCTTC	CASTASGGFGEQFF
TRBV11-2	.	.	TRBJ1-1	TGTGCCAGCGGCGAATGGGGGGTGGACACTGAAGCTTTCTTT	CASGEWGVDTEAFF
TRBV2	.	TRBD2	TRBJ2-7	TGTGCCAGCAGAGTAGCGGGGCCCGAGAGCGAGCAGTACTTC	CASRVAGPESEQYF
TRBV28	few	.	TRBJ1-1	TGTGCCAGCAGAGCAAACAGGTACACTGAAGCTTTCTTT	CASRANRYTEAFF
TRBV18	.	.	TRBJ2-3	TGTGCCAGCTCACCACAGCAGCGGGCAGATACGCAGTATTTT	CASSPQQRADTQYF
TRBV12-5	.	.	TRBJ2-2	TGTGCTAGTGGTTTGGTACCAAGCGGGACCGGGGAGCTGTTTTTT	CASGLVPSGTGELFF
TRBV9	.	TRBD2	TRBJ2-7	TGTGCCAGCAGCGCGGGACTAGCGGGGGGAAACCCTTACTACGAGCAGTACTTC	CASSAGLAGGNPYYEQYF
TRBV7-9	.	.	TRBJ2-7	TGTGCCAGCAGCTTACCACAGGCCTACGAGCAGTACTTC	CASSLPQAYEQYF
TRBV30	.	TRBD2	TRBJ2-1	TGTGCCTGGAGTGTCCTAGCGGGAAATGAGCAGTTCTTC	CAWSVLAGNEQFF
TRBV19	.	.	TRBJ1-6	TGTGCCAGTAATCAGCGCGGGGACGGTTCACCCCTCCACTTT	CASNQRGDGSPLHF
TRBV6-5	.	.	TRBJ1-2	TGTGCCAGCAGTTACTCAGATCGGTATGGCTACACCTTC	CASSYSDRYGYTF
TRBV19	.	.	TRBJ2-7	TGTGCCAGTAGTATAGGGCCAGGGATCTCCTACGAGCAGTACTTC	CASSIGPGISYEQYF
TRBV29-1	.	.	TRBJ2-3	TGCAGCGTTGTTGGGGGCCCCTTCCCAGATACGCAGTATTTT	CSVVGGPFPDTQYF
TRBV20-1	.	.	TRBJ1-2	TGCAGTGCTCCCCATGACTATGGCTACACCTTC	CSAPHDYGYTF
TRBV5-5	.	.	TRBJ1-6	TGTGCCAGCAGCTTAAAGGTCCTAAAGGGGTCACCCCTCCACTTT	CASSLKVLKGSPLHF
TRBV7-2	once	.	TRBJ2-5	TGTGCCAGCAGCTTGAACAGGGTCGTAGAGACCCAGTACTTC	CASSLNRVVETQYF
TRBV13	.	TRBD1	TRBJ2-3	TGTGCCAGCAGCTCGCCCCCACGGGACAGTCCTAGCACAGATACGCAGTATTTT	CASSSPPRDSPSTDTQYF
TRBV6-1	.	.	TRBJ2-1	TGTGCCAGCAGTGCAGGTCAGGCGAACTACAATGAGCAGTTCTTC	CASSAGQANYNEQFF
TRBV6-1	.	.	TRBJ1-2	TGTGCCAGCAGTGAAGGGGGGGTGGTGTATGGCTACACCTTC	CASSEGGVVYGYTF
TRBV10-3	.	.	TRBJ2-2	TGTGCCATCAGAGGGGGACCAAACACCGGGGAGCTGTTTTTT	CAIRGGPNTGELFF
TRBV6-4	.	TRBD2	TRBJ2-3	TGTGCCAGCAGTGACGGGGCGGGAGACCAGTATTTT	CASSDGAGDQYF
TRBV19	.	.	TRBJ1-2	TGTGCCAGTAGTATAGATAGGCGGACTAAAACCTACACCTTC	CASSIDRRTKTYTF
TRBV4-2	.	TRBD2	TRBJ2-3	TGTGCCAGCAGCCAAGTCTCAGCGGGGACAGATACGCAGTATTTT	CASSQVSAGTDTQYF
TRBV4-2	.	.	TRBJ2-7	TGTGCCAGCAGCCAAGATCGAGGGTACGAGCAGTACTTC	CASSQDRGYEQYF
TRBV5-1	.	.	TRBJ2-5	TGCGCCAGCAGCCCGTTTCAGGGGAGAGAGACCCAGTACTTC	CASSPFQGRETQYF
TRBV10-1	.	.	TRBJ2-3	TGCGCCGGCCAAACAGGGCCGGCCCTCACAGATACGCAGTATTTT	CAGQTGPALTDTQYF
TRBV15	few	.	TRBJ1-6	TGTGCCACCAGCAGAGATCCCCCCCGACACTCCTCATCCTATAATTCACCCCTCCACTTT	CATSRDPPRHSSSYNSPLHF
TRBV25-1	.	.	TRBJ2-3	TGTGCCAGCAGTGACCCGAGGGGCACAGATACGCAGTATTTT	CASSDPRGTDTQYF
TRBV30	.	.	TRBJ1-6	TGTGCCTGGAGTCCGGGTAATTCACCCCTCCACTTT	CAWSPGNSPLHF